A selection of T cell receptor beta chains follows, all from one sample in a study of T-cell reconstitution after alpha-beta-depleted transplantation in children. TCRdb fed the PCR reads into MiXCR, producing one record per CDR3 protein. The sample has 240,000 or so distinct CDR3 sequences; around 12% are singletons. Sequencing used PBMCs from the stem cell graft donor, obtained from the stem cell graft. All receptors come from a human donor who donated a stem cell graft to a child with acute lymphoblastic leukemia. CDR3s include the opening cysteine and the closing phenylalanine or tryptophan. The D gene is left open where the match is weak. Rows give clone size only sometimes, using once, few, many, or a class for an expanded clone.

v_gene	d_gene	abundance	len	j_gene	CDR3nt	CDR3aa
TRBV5-1	TRBD1	NA	15	TRBJ2-1	TGCGCCAGCAGCTTGAAGGTGGGACAGGGGGCTGAGCAGTTCTTC	CASSLKVGQGAEQFF
TRBV6-5	NA	NA	14	TRBJ2-1	TGTGCCAGCAGTACTGGGATAGGGGGGTTGGAGCAGTTCTTC	CASSTGIGGLEQFF
TRBV20-1	TRBD1	many	13	TRBJ2-7	TGCAGTGCTGCTGGACAGGACCCCTACGAGCAGTACTTC	CSAAGQDPYEQYF
TRBV7-2	NA	many	14	TRBJ2-7	TGTGCCAGCAGCTTAGGGGCCCAGACCCACGAGCAGTACTTC	CASSLGAQTHEQYF
TRBV12-3/TRBV12-4	TRBD1	many	13	TRBJ1-6	TGTGCCAGCAGTTCTACAGGGGGCACACCCCTCCACTTT	CASSSTGGTPLHF
TRBV10-3	TRBD1	many	15	TRBJ1-3	TGTGCCATCAGCCAGACAGGGAATAGTGGAAACACCATATATTTT	CAISQTGNSGNTIYF
TRBV29-1	TRBD2	many	17	TRBJ2-5	TGCAGCGTTGAGGACCTATTAGCGGGAGGGCCAGCGGAGACCCAGTACTTC	CSVEDLLAGGPAETQYF
TRBV7-9	NA	NA	12	TRBJ2-5	TGTGCCAGCAGCCGGCCCCCAGAGACCCAGTACTTC	CASSRPPETQYF
TRBV25-1	TRBD1	many	17	TRBJ1-1	TGTGCCAGCAGCTACTCCGGGACAGGGCCCAGAGGTACTGAAGCTTTCTTT	CASSYSGTGPRGTEAFF
TRBV5-1	NA	many	13	TRBJ1-1	TGCGCCAGCAGGTCGGACGAATACACTGAAGCTTTCTTT	CASRSDEYTEAFF
TRBV29-1	NA	many	14	TRBJ2-1	TGCAGCGTTGAAGAAAGATGGGGGGACAATGAGCAGTTCTTC	CSVEERWGDNEQFF